These 18 T cell receptor beta chains were all obtained from the same sample, sequenced in a study of Graves' ophthalmopathy and Graves' hyperthyroidism. The authors amplified TCR beta CDR3 regions, and they did so from RNA transcripts for repertoire sequencing. Second-round multiplex PCR came after first-round RT-PCR with HTBI primers. TCRdb re-called the multiplex PCR reads with MiXCR, one entry per CDR3 protein. The sample includes about 210,000 distinct CDR3 sequences, under 30% of them seen just once. The sequencing input was peripheral blood. These TCRs come from a man aged 50-60 years with Graves' ophthalmopathy.

The chain joins TRBV20-1 to TRBJ1-5; D is ambiguous. V dropped 6 bases and J dropped 6 bases, with 18 bases sitting between them. The CDR3 contains 14 residues. Germline V gene data show CDR1 as DFQATT and CDR2 as SNEGSKA (reference sequence). CDR3 protein: CSALLGLPSQPQHF. As DNA, the CDR3 is TGCAGTGCCCTTCTGGGGTTACCGAGTCAGCCCCAGCATTTT.

This clonotype was seen repeatedly, ten times or more. The chain has TRBV9 and TRBJ2-3; D gene unclear. Germline V gives CDR1 SGDLS, CDR2 YYNGEE. V was shortened by 4 bases and J by 5 bases, with 17 bases between the two germline ends. The CDR3 is 15 residues long. CDR3 region: CASSFSSHLGDTQYF. In DNA, the CDR3 is TGTGCCAGCAGCTTTTCCTCTCACCTGGGAGATACGCAGTATTTT.

This clonotype came up a few times. The chain combines TRBV6-1 with TRBJ1-1, with 9 nucleotides matching TRBD1. V lost 3 bases, J lost 1 base, and 3 bases stayed unmatched. The CDR3 is 15 residues long. CDR1 is MNHNS and CDR2 is SASEGT in the germline V gene. The DNA for the CDR3 is TGTGCCAGCAGTGACAGGGGACAGGGGAACACTGAAGCTTTCTTT. This gives the protein CASSDRGQGNTEAFF.

There are many counts of this clonotype. The chain has TRBV6-1 and TRBJ2-5; D not certain. CDR1 MNHNS and CDR2 SASEGT come from the germline V gene. Trimming cost V 7 bases and J 9 bases, with 9 bases left between them. The CDR3 consists of 10 residues. The CDR3: CASNRLAQYF. CDR3 DNA sequence: TGTGCCAGCAATAGGCTGGCCCAGTACTTC.

The chain links TRBV27 to TRBJ1-6; 9 bases fit TRBD1. The V gene's germline CDR1 is MNHEY and CDR2 SMNVEV (reference sequence). The junction had 10 bases not matched to a gene; V was cut back by 6 bases and J by 7 bases. The CDR3 contains 16 residues. The CDR3, as DNA: TGTGCCAGCAGCCCTACAGGGGGCTCCGTCAATTCACCCCTCCACTTT. It codes for CASSPTGGSVNSPLHF.

This clonotype was picked up many times. The junction differs from germline at one of its ends, possibly a read error. V gene TRBV11-2 combines with J gene TRBJ2-5; D gene unclear. CDR3 size: 14 residues. Germline CDR1 and CDR2: SGHAT and FQNNGV. CDR3 amino acids: CAGSLLRVEETQYF. The CDR3 DNA sequence: TGTGCCGGCAGCTTACTCAGAGTTGAAGAGACCCAGTACTTC.

The CDR3 loop is CASSATGGNEQYF. CDR3 nucleotide sequence: TGTGCCAGCAGCGCGACAGGGGGCAACGAGCAGTACTTC. The chain combines TRBV11-1 with TRBJ2-7; 10 positions agree with TRBD1. The V gene's germline CDR1 is SGHAT and CDR2 FQDESV (reference sequence). The length of the CDR3 is 13 residues. V trimming: 5 bases; J trimming: 5 bases; junction bases outside the gene matches: 3.

This clonotype has at least ten counts. The chain recombines TRBV19 with TRBJ1-5; D gene unclear. The CDR3 length is 13 residues. CDR1 is LNHDA and CDR2 is SQIVND in the germline V gene (reference sequence). V lost 4 bases and J lost 3, with 7 bases in between. CDR3 coding DNA: TGTGCCAGTAGTAGACCGGACAATCAGCCCCAGCATTTT. Its protein is CASSRPDNQPQHF.

This clonotype was recorded at least ten times. V is TRBV28 and J is TRBJ2-7, with 8 bases aligning to TRBD2. Germline-derived CDR1 and CDR2 are MDHEN and SYDVKM. After removal of 6 bases from V and 3 bases from J, the junction contained 10 bases not matched to a gene. This CDR3 spans 15 amino acids. CDR3 protein: CASRSPGTSVYEQYF. CDR3 sequence (DNA): TGTGCCAGCAGATCCCCCGGGACTAGTGTCTACGAGCAGTACTTC.

This clonotype was counted a few times. The chain links TRBV6-1 to TRBJ2-7; weak D call: TRBD1 (6 bases). CDR3 length: 13 amino acids. V was pared by 7 bases and J by 1 base, with 11 bases between. The V gene's germline CDR1 is MNHNS and CDR2 SASEGT. CDR3 bases: TGTGCCAGCACCGGGACAACTTCCTACGAGCAGTACTTC. Translated, it gives CASTGTTSYEQYF.

The chain carries TRBV6-1 and TRBJ1-2; no definite D call. Per germline, CDR1 MNHNS and CDR2 SASEGT. V dropped 6 bases and J dropped 6 bases, with 11 bases sitting between them. The CDR3 loop spans 12 amino acids. In DNA form, the CDR3 reads TGTGCCAGCAGGCAGGTTACGGATGGCTACACCTTC. Translating gives CASRQVTDGYTF.

This clonotype appeared many times. This CDR3 is CASSLNPLGLSGANVLTF. The CDR3 region has the DNA TGTGCCAGCAGTTTAAACCCCCTGGGGCTCTCTGGGGCCAACGTCCTGACTTTC. The chain uses TRBV12-3 or TRBV12-4 and TRBJ2-6; tentative D call: TRBD1 (5 bases). V was pared by 2 bases and J by 0 bases, with 14 bases between. This CDR3 has 18 amino acids.

Many counts were recorded for this clonotype. This sequence joins TRBV5-1 and TRBJ1-1, with TRBD1 identical over 7 bases. In germline, CDR1 is SGHRS, CDR2 YFSETQ. The V gene end was trimmed by 2 bases and the J gene end by 3 bases; junction bases not matched to a gene: 4. CDR3 length: 14 residues. The CDR3 sequence is CASSFEGADTEAFF. The CDR3, as DNA: TGCGCCAGCAGCTTTGAGGGGGCGGACACTGAAGCTTTCTTT.

The chain employs TRBV15 and TRBJ2-5, with TRBD1 as a possible D gene (6 bases). This CDR3 spans 14 amino acids. Trimming left V 0 bases short and J 5 bases short, with 10 bases between. Germline loops: CDR1 LNHNV, CDR2 YYDKDF (reference sequence). The CDR3 loop reads CATSRDAGEETQYF. CDR3 sequence (DNA): TGTGCCACCAGCAGAGATGCAGGGGAGGAGACCCAGTACTTC.

This clonotype was observed many times. The chain couples TRBV12-3 or TRBV12-4 to TRBJ1-5, with a possible D match to TRBD1 (6 bases). The CDR3 has 16 residues. V was cut by 4 bases and J by 11 bases, with 24 bases left in between. CDR3 loop: CASSSTPDSAGEAQHF. The CDR3, as DNA: TGTGCCAGCAGTTCCACCCCGGACAGCGCTGGTGAAGCCCAGCATTTT.

The rearrangement links TRBV6-1 to TRBJ1-2; 9 bases fit TRBD1. The V and J ends lost 5 bases and 4 bases, in that order; junction bases with no gene match: 11. This CDR3 has 16 residues. From germline, CDR1 is MNHNS and CDR2 SASEGT. The CDR3 is CASSQITGGYSYGYTF. In DNA, the CDR3 is TGTGCCAGCAGTCAGATCACAGGGGGCTATTCCTATGGCTACACCTTC.

This clonotype was counted ten times or more. CDR3: CASSPQGGQGSQPQHF. The CDR3 nucleotides are TGTGCCAGCAGTCCTCAGGGCGGACAGGGTTCTCAGCCCCAGCATTTT. The chain combines TRBV6-5 with TRBJ1-5; 8 bases are a match to TRBD1. The CDR3 is made up of 16 amino acids. CDR1 MNHEY and CDR2 SVGAGI come from the germline V gene. V lost 5 bases to trimming and J lost 6 bases; unmatched junction nucleotides: 12.

V is TRBV6-2 or TRBV6-3 and J is TRBJ1-1, with D unclear. V shed 3 bases and J shed 2 bases, with 10 bases lying between them. Germline values: CDR1 MNHEY, CDR2 SVGEGT. The CDR3 has 14 residues. CDR3 coding DNA: TGTGCCAGCAGTTATGAGGAATTAAACACTGAAGCTTTCTTT. Protein product: CASSYEELNTEAFF.